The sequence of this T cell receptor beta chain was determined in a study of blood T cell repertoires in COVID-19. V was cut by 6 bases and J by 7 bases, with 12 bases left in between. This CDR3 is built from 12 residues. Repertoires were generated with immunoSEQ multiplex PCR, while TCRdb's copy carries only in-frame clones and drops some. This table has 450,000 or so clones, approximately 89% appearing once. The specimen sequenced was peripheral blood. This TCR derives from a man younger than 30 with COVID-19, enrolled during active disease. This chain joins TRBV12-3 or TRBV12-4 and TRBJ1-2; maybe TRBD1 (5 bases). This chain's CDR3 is CASRARGVGYTF. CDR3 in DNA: TGTGCCAGCAGAGCCCGGGGGGTTGGCTACACCTTC.